This T cell receptor beta chain derives from a study of Graves' ophthalmopathy and Graves' hyperthyroidism. About the study: The collection of peripheral blood took place at initial diagnosis, before any treatment.

V was pared by 4 bases and J by 0 bases, with 16 bases between. The germline V gene has CDR1 LNHDA and CDR2 SQIVND (reference sequence). The CDR3 sequence is 17 residues long. Excluded: other autoimmune disease, uncontrolled infection, pregnancy or lactation. The authors amplified TCR beta CDR3 regions, and they did so from RNA transcripts for repertoire sequencing. Second-round multiplex PCR came after first-round RT-PCR with HTBI primers. TCRdb re-called the multiplex PCR reads with MiXCR, one entry per CDR3 protein. The sample has about 210,000 distinct CDR3 sequences, 29% seen once. This clonotype was seen repeatedly, ten times or more.

Material for sequencing was peripheral blood. The chain recombines TRBV19 with TRBJ1-5; a weak D match, TRBD1 (5 bases). This TCR was sampled from a middle-aged man with Graves' ophthalmopathy. CDR3 sequence reads: CASSRYGTENSNQPQHF. The CDR3 DNA is TGTGCCAGTAGTAGGTACGGGACGGAAAATAGCAATCAGCCCCAGCATTTT.